Listed below are T cell receptor beta chains from one sample, sequenced in a study of T cell repertoires in cytomegalovirus infection. TCRdb independently ran MiXCR on the reads; one entry per CDR3 protein. Of fewer than 85,000 distinct CDR3 sequences listed, about 4.2% are singletons. Sequences were obtained from PBMCs. All receptors derive from a human donor in good health (CMV status not recorded). Some clones in this sample may be carry-over from other donors' samples. Each CDR3 is given with its conserved first and last residue. Each record gives: J gene, D gene, clone size, V gene, CDR3 protein, CDR3 DNA. A D gene is named only where the DNA matches it firmly. Part of the rows lack a size; the others show once, few, many or a class for expanded clones.

TRBJ2-3 . many TRBV4-1 CASSQDPVTDTQYF TGCGCCAGCAGCCAAGATCCTGTTACAGATACGCAGTATTTT
TRBJ2-3 TRBD2 . TRBV11-3 CASSRTSGISDTQYF TGTGCCAGCAGCCGGACTAGCGGGATTTCAGATACGCAGTATTTT
TRBJ1-1 . many TRBV2 CASRPTQNTEAFF TGTGCCAGCAGGCCGACCCAGAACACTGAAGCTTTCTTT
TRBJ2-6 . many TRBV10-3 CAISESKGSSGANVLTF TGTGCCATCAGTGAGTCGAAGGGCTCCTCTGGGGCCAACGTCCTGACTTTC
TRBJ2-3 . many TRBV11-3 CASSLDGLGDTQYF TGTGCCAGCAGCTTAGACGGATTGGGGGATACGCAGTATTTT
TRBJ2-1 . . TRBV12-3/TRBV12-4 CASSPKVGLPGDEQFF TGTGCCAGCAGTCCCAAGGTGGGACTCCCCGGGGATGAGCAGTTCTTC
TRBJ2-1 . many TRBV12-3/TRBV12-4 CASSLAGVNEQFF TGTGCCAGCAGTTTAGCAGGGGTTAATGAGCAGTTCTTC
TRBJ2-5 TRBD2 . TRBV7-2 CASSFGGGGETQYF TGTGCCAGCAGCTTCGGCGGGGGGGGAGAGACCCAGTACTTC
TRBJ2-5 TRBD2 many TRBV7-8 CASTIAGVATQYF TGTGCCAGCACCATAGCGGGAGTTGCGACCCAGTACTTC
TRBJ2-7 . few TRBV7-2 CASSLPSSYEQYF TGTGCCAGCAGCTTACCGTCTTCGTACGAGCAGTACTTC
TRBJ2-1 TRBD1 many TRBV6-5 CASRRRDRAGNEQFF TGTGCCAGCAGGAGACGGGACAGGGCTGGCAATGAGCAGTTCTTC
TRBJ2-5 . many TRBV7-2 CASTIPARGETQYF TGTGCCAGCACCATTCCGGCACGGGGAGAGACCCAGTACTTC
TRBJ1-5 . many TRBV6-2/TRBV6-3 CASSYGLNQPQHF TGTGCCAGCAGTTACGGACTCAATCAGCCCCAGCATTTT
TRBJ2-5 . many TRBV4-2 CASSQAGGETQYF TGTGCCAGCAGCCAAGCAGGCGGGGAGACCCAGTACTTC
TRBJ2-1 . many TRBV7-2 CASSSSASWGEQFF TGTGCCAGCAGCTCTAGCGCCTCCTGGGGAGAGCAGTTCTTC
TRBJ1-1 . . TRBV7-9 CASSRQQNTEAFF TGTGCCAGCAGCCGACAGCAAAACACTGAAGCTTTCTTT
TRBJ2-1 TRBD2 many TRBV9 CASSTRGGRTYNEQFF TGTGCCAGCAGCACTCGCGGGGGGAGGACCTACAATGAGCAGTTCTTC
TRBJ2-3 . many TRBV19 CASSPSWNTQYF TGTGCCAGTAGCCCCTCGTGGAATACGCAGTATTTT
TRBJ1-2 . many TRBV7-2 CASSSDRPLYGYTF TGTGCCAGCAGCTCTGACAGGCCTTTGTATGGCTACACCTTC
TRBJ2-1 . many TRBV6-8 CASRSGRIYNEQFF TGTGCCAGCAGGAGTGGCCGAATCTACAATGAGCAGTTCTTC
TRBJ1-2 TRBD1 many TRBV7-2 CASSRGQGHYGYTF TGTGCCAGCAGCCGGGGACAGGGGCACTATGGCTACACCTTC
TRBJ2-2 . many TRBV7-2 CASSIRSIQSTGELFF TGTGCCAGCAGCATAAGGTCCATTCAGAGCACCGGGGAGCTGTTTTTT
TRBJ2-7 TRBD2 . TRBV7-2 CASSLAGGGIYEQYF TGTGCCAGCAGCTTAGCCGGCGGGGGGATCTACGAGCAGTACTTC
TRBJ2-4 . many TRBV6-2/TRBV6-3 CASSLNVLGKNIQYF TGTGCCAGCAGTTTGAATGTGTTGGGCAAAAACATTCAGTACTTC
TRBJ2-5 . many TRBV7-2 CASRLGLGETQYF TGTGCCAGCAGGTTGGGACTGGGGGAGACCCAGTACTTC
TRBJ2-1 . many TRBV7-8 CASSPLGGDLYNEQFF TGTGCCAGCAGCCCCTTGGGGGGAGACCTGTACAATGAGCAGTTCTTC
TRBJ2-3 . many TRBV7-9 CASSLAVGEGRTQYF TGTGCCAGCAGCTTAGCGGTGGGGGAAGGACGAACGCAGTATTTT
TRBJ2-1 TRBD1 many TRBV5-8 CASSLGDSVNNEQFF TGTGCCAGCAGCTTGGGGGACAGCGTAAACAATGAGCAGTTCTTC
TRBJ1-5 TRBD1 many TRBV12-5 CASGPSGTGTSQPQHF TGTGCTAGTGGCCCCTCGGGGACAGGCACGAGTCAGCCCCAGCATTTT
TRBJ2-1 TRBD2 many TRBV10-3 CAISESLAGNEQFF TGTGCCATCAGTGAGTCGCTAGCGGGAAATGAGCAGTTCTTC
TRBJ1-2 TRBD1 many TRBV7-2 CASSPGQGTSYGYTF TGTGCCAGCAGCCCCGGACAGGGGACTAGCTATGGCTACACCTTC
TRBJ2-2 . many TRBV11-3 CASSLEVPGTGELFF TGTGCCAGCAGCTTAGAAGTACCGGGCACCGGGGAGCTGTTTTTT
TRBJ1-1 TRBD1 many TRBV7-2 CASSLRPGTGTEAFF TGTGCCAGCAGCCTTAGGCCAGGGACAGGAACTGAAGCTTTCTTT
TRBJ1-1 . many TRBV28 CASSLGGRPHTEAFF TGTGCCAGCAGTTTAGGCGGACGACCTCACACTGAAGCTTTCTTT
TRBJ1-6 . many TRBV7-9 CASSFGGSNSPLHF TGTGCCAGCAGCTTCGGCGGATCCAATTCACCCCTCCACTTT
TRBJ2-3 . many TRBV7-8 CASSLLGGAGTDTQYF TGTGCCAGCAGCTTACTCGGGGGCGCAGGCACAGATACGCAGTATTTT
TRBJ2-1 TRBD2 . TRBV7-2 CASSLGLGQAGGGQFF TGTGCCAGCAGCTTAGGTTTGGGCCAAGCGGGAGGGGGGCAGTTCTTC
TRBJ1-4 . many TRBV7-9 CASSMGRINEKLFF TGTGCCAGCAGCATGGGACGGATTAATGAAAAACTGTTTTTT
TRBJ2-1 TRBD2 many TRBV7-9 CASSGPSGSLIEQFF TGTGCCAGCAGCGGCCCTAGCGGGAGCTTAATTGAGCAGTTCTTC
TRBJ2-1 TRBD2 many TRBV9 CASSVIATSGNEQFF TGTGCCAGCAGCGTCATAGCGACTAGCGGAAATGAGCAGTTCTTC
TRBJ1-2 . many TRBV7-2 CASSPSHGANYGYTF TGTGCCAGCAGCCCCTCCCACGGAGCTAACTATGGCTACACCTTC
TRBJ1-2 . many TRBV28 CASRGSGRDGYTF TGTGCCAGCAGGGGATCAGGGAGGGATGGCTACACCTTC
TRBJ1-1 . many TRBV4-3 CASSQTGNTEAFF TGCGCCAGCAGTCAAACAGGGAACACTGAAGCTTTCTTT
TRBJ2-7 . few TRBV7-6 CASSSQQGLGYEQYF TGTGCCAGCAGCTCCCAACAGGGATTGGGTTACGAGCAGTACTTC
TRBJ1-2 . many TRBV7-9 CASSSPGAGTGYTF TGTGCCAGCAGCTCACCCGGGGCCGGGACGGGCTACACCTTC
TRBJ2-4 TRBD2 few TRBV5-4 CASSAGLAGGGAKNIQYF TGTGCCAGCAGCGCGGGACTAGCGGGGGGGGGAGCCAAAAACATTCAGTACTTC
TRBJ1-5 . many TRBV6-6 CASSYGPDNGPQHF TGTGCCAGCAGTTACGGTCCGGACAACGGCCCCCAGCATTTT